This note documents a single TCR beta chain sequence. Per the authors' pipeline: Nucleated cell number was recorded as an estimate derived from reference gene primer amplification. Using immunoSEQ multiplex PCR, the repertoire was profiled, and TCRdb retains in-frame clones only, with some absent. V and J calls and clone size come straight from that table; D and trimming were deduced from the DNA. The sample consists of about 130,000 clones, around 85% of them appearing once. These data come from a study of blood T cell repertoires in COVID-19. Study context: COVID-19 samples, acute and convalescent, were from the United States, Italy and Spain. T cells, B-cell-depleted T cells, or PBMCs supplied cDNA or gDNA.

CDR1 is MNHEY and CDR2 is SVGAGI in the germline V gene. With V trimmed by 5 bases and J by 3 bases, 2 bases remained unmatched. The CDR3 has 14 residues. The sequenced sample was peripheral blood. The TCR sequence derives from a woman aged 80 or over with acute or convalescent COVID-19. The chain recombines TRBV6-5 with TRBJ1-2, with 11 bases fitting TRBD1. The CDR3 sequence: CASSRDRGYYGYTF. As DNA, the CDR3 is TGTGCCAGCAGTAGGGACAGGGGGTACTATGGCTACACCTTC.